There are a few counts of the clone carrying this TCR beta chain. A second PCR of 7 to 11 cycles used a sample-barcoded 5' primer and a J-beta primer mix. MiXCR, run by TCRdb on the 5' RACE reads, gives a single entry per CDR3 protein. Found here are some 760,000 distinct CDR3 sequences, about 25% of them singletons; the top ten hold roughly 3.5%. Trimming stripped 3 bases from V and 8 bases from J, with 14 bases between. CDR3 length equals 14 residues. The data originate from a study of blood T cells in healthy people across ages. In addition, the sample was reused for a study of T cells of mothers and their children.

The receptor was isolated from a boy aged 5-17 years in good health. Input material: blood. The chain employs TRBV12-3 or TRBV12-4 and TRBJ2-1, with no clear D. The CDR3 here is CASSLGLEAHEQFF. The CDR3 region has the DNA TGTGCCAGCAGTTTGGGTCTAGAAGCCCATGAGCAGTTCTTC.